This T cell receptor beta chain appears in the sequencing data of a study of shared clonotypes between healthy human individuals. Profiled with immunoSEQ multiplex PCR; TCRdb holds only in-frame clones, not every one. Of some 2,000,000 clones in the sample, approximately 96% are singletons; the top ten hold 0.1% to 0.15%. The study's findings and limits: Depth was large, yet rarefaction showed that sorted-subset sequencing was incomplete. Naive subsets usually exceeded memory subsets in estimated richness.

V gave up 2 bases and J gave up 2 bases; unmatched junction bases: 4. The CDR3 runs 15 residues. The V gene's germline CDR1 is SGDLS and CDR2 YYNGEE. Naive CD45RA+ and memory CD45RA-negative subsets were split from CD4+ cells. Notes on this clone: No antigen is known for it.

The V gene is TRBV9, the J gene TRBJ2-1; 7 nucleotides align to TRBD2. The clonotype comes from a man between 18 and 29 years old in good health. The sequencing sample was made of naive CD4+ T cells sorted from blood. Subset: CD45RA+ positively selected. For the CDR3, the DNA is TGTGCCAGCAGCGTCATGAGCGGGACCTACAATGAGCAGTTCTTC. This codes for CASSVMSGTYNEQFF.